Following are 8 T cell receptor beta chains from one sample sequenced in a study of a mutant IDH1 vaccine in newly diagnosed glioma. TCRdb's table, derived via immunoSEQ multiplex PCR, lists solely in-frame clones and lacks some. Among some 70,000 clones listed, 84% were seen once. Indicated time point: week 23, last vaccination. The study gave 300 ug of mutant IDH1 20-mer peptide per vaccine dose, with topical imiquimod. The antigens these receptors bind are not known. The specimen comprised PBMCs, sampled from a glioma patient whose treatment included an IDH1 peptide vaccine. These TCRs come from a man between 18 and 29 years old with glioma.

This sequence joins TRBV4-1 and TRBJ1-2; D is ambiguous. Germline-derived CDR1 and CDR2 are MGHRA and YSYEKL. The CDR3 spans 14 residues. Deletions cut 0 bases from V and 5 bases from J, with 10 bases between. The CDR3 coding sequence is TGCGCCAGCAGCCAAGATACTACAGTTTATGGCTACACCTTC. The encoded protein is CASSQDTTVYGYTF.

The chain employs TRBV5-6 and TRBJ2-7, with D possibly TRBD1 on 6 matching bases. This CDR3 is built from 14 residues. CDR1 and CDR2 (germline): SGHDT, YYEEEE. V was pared by 4 bases and J by 2 bases, with 13 bases between. CDR3 residues: CASSLPRTAYEQYF. CDR3 nucleotides: TGTGCCAGCAGCCTACCCCGGACAGCCTACGAGCAGTACTTC. The full variable domain, rest sourced from reference TRBV5-6 and TRBJ2-7, is DAGVTQSPTHLIKTRGQQVTLRCSPKSGHDTVSWYQQALGQGPQFIFQYYEEEERQRGNFPDRFSGHQFPNYSSELNVNALLLGDSALYLCASSLPRTAYEQYFGPGTRLTVT.

The gene calls are TRBV7-8 and TRBJ1-2, with D tentatively TRBD1 (6 bases). CDR1 is SGHVS, CDR2 FQNEAQ, per germline. V was pared by 5 bases and J by 5 bases, with 21 bases between. The CDR3 loop spans 16 amino acids. This CDR3 is CASSTAGTQGPYGYTF. The CDR3 nucleotides read TGTGCCAGCAGCACCGCCGGGACGCAGGGGCCATATGGCTACACCTTC.

V gene TRBV25-1 combines with J gene TRBJ1-2, with D possibly TRBD1 on 6 matching bases. The CDR3 extends over 17 amino acids. V lost 4 bases and J 1 base, leaving 19 bases between the germline ends. Germline V gives CDR1 MGHDK, CDR2 SYGVNS. DNA of the CDR3: TGTGCCAGCAGTGGTCCCCGGGACAACCTTGGTAACTATGGCTACACCTTC. It encodes CASSGPRDNLGNYGYTF.

V and J are TRBV5-8 and TRBJ1-5; D gene uncertain. The V and J ends lost 2 bases and 5 bases respectively, with 8 bases between them. The CDR3 totals 13 residues. Per the germline V gene, CDR1 is SGHTS and CDR2 is YDEGEE. In nucleotides, the CDR3 is TGTGCCAGCAGCTTACAGAGTGATCAGCCCCAGCATTTT. This translates into CASSLQSDQPQHF.

The chain couples TRBV18 to TRBJ1-2; D remains unclear. Trimming took 2 bases from V and 7 from J, leaving 17 bases between them. The CDR3 consists of 15 residues. Germline CDR1 reads KGHSH; CDR2 reads LQKENI. CDR3 DNA: TGTGCCAGCTCACCAATGCAACACGGCGTGTTTGGCTACACCTTC. This encodes CASSPMQHGVFGYTF. The full variable domain, rest sourced from reference TRBV18 and TRBJ1-2, is NAGVMQNPRHLVRRRGQEARLRCSPMKGHSHVYWYRQLPEEGLKFMVYLQKENIIDESGMPKERFSAEFPKEGPSILRIQQVVRGDSAAYFCASSPMQHGVFGYTFGSGTRLTVV.

This clone has only a few counts. V is TRBV30 and J is TRBJ1-5; D ambiguous. In germline, CDR1 is GTSNPN, CDR2 SVGIG (reference sequence). The CDR3 contains 13 residues. Deletions cut 0 bases from V and 5 bases from J, with 8 bases between. CDR3 residues: CAWSVQDHQPQHF. The DNA of the CDR3 is TGTGCCTGGAGTGTCCAGGATCATCAGCCCCAGCATTTT.

J is TRBJ2-1 and V is TRBV4-3; D unresolved. The CDR3 length is 13 residues. The germline CDR1 and CDR2 sequences are LGHNA and YSLEER. V lost 5 bases and J lost 9, with 14 bases in between. The CDR3 here is CASSSEVSAEQFF. CDR3 bases: TGCGCCAGCAGCTCCGAAGTCTCGGCTGAGCAGTTCTTC.